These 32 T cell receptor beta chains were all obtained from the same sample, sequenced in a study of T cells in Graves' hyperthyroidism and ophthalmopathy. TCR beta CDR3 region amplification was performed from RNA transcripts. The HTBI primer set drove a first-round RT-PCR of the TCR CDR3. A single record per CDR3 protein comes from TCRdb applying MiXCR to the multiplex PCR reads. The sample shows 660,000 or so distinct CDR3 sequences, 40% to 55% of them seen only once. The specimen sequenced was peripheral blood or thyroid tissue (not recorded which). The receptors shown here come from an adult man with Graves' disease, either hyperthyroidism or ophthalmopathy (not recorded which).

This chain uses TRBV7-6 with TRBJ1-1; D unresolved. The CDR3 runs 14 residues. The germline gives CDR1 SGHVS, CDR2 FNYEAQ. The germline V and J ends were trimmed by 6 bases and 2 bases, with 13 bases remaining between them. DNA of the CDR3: TGTGCCAGCAGTCGCCTCGCGGGCAACACTGAAGCTTTCTTT. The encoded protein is CASSRLAGNTEAFF. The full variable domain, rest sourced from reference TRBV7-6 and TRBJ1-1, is GAGVSQSPRYKVTKRGQDVALRCDPISGHVSLYWYRQALGQGPEFLTYFNYEAQQDKSGLPNDRFSAERPEGSISTLTIQRTEQRDSAMYRCASSRLAGNTEAFFGQGTRLTVV.

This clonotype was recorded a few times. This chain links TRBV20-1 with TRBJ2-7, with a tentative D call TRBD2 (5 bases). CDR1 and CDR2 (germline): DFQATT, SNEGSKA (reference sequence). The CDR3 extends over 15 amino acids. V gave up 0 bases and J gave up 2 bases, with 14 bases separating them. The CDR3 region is CSARDPYRGTYEQYF. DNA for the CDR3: TGCAGTGCTAGAGACCCCTACCGAGGGACCTACGAGCAGTACTTC.

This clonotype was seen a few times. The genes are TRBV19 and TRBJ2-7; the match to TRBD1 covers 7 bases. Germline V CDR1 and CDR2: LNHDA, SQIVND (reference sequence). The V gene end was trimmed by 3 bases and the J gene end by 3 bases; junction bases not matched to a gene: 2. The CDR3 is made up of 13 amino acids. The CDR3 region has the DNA TGTGCCAGTAGTATGGGACAGAACTACGAGCAGTACTTC. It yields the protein CASSMGQNYEQYF.

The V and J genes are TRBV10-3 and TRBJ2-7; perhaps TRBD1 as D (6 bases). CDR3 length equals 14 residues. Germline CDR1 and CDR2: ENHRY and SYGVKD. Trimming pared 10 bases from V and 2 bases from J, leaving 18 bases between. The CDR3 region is CASVQTGLTYEQYF. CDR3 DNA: TGTGCCAGCGTTCAGACAGGTTTGACCTACGAGCAGTACTTC.

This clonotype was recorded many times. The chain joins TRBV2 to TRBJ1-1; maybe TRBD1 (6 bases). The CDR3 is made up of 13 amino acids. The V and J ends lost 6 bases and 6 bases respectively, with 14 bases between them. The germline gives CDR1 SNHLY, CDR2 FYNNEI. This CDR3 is CASRKQGIPEAFF. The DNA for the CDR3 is TGTGCCAGCAGGAAACAGGGAATCCCTGAAGCTTTCTTT.

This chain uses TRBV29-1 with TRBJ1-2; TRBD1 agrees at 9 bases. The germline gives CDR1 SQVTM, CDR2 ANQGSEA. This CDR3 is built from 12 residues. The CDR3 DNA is TGCAGTTCCGGGACAGGGCAGGGTGGCTACACCTTC. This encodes CSSGTGQGGYTF.

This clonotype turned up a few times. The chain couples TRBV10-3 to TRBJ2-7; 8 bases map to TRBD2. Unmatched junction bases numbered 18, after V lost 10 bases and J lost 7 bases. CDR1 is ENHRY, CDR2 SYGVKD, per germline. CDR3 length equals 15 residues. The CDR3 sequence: CATRSNSGTTGEQYF. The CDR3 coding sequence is TGTGCCACCAGATCGAATAGCGGGACCACGGGAGAGCAGTACTTC.

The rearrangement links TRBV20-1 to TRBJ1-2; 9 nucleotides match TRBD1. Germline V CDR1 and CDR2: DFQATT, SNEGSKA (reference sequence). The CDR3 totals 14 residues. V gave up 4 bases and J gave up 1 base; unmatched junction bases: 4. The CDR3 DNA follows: TGCAGTGCTACGGACAGGGGACTTAACTATGGCTACACCTTC. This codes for CSATDRGLNYGYTF.

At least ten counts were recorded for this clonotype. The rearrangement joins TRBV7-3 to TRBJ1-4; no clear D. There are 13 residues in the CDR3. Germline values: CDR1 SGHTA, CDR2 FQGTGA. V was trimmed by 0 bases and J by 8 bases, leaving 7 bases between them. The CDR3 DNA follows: TGTGCCAGCAGCTTAACTCACGGGGAAAAACTGTTTTTT. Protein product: CASSLTHGEKLFF.

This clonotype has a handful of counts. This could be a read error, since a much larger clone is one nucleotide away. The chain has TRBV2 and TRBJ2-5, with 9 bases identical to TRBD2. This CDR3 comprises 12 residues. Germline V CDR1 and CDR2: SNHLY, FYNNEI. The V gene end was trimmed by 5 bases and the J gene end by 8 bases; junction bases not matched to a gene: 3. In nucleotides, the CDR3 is TGTGCCAGCAGTAGCGGGACTAGCACCCAGTACTTC. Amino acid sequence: CASSSGTSTQYF.

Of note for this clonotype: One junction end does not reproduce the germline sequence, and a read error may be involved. The CDR3 protein is CASRSGLRGNYSYTF. CDR3 DNA: TGCGCCAGTCGTAGTGGGTTACGCGGTAACTATAGCTACACCTTC. This rearrangement joins TRBV5-1 to TRBJ1-2; no reliable D call. The germline V gene encodes CDR1 SGHRS and CDR2 YFSETQ. The CDR3 consists of 15 residues.

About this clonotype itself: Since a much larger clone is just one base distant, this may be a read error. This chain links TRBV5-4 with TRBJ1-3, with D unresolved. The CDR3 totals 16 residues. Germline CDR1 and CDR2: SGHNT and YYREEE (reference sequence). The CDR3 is CARSQTQLRSGNTIYF. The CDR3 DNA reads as TGTGCCCGCAGCCAAACGCAATTACGTTCTGGAAACACCATATATTTT. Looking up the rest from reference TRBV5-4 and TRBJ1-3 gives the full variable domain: ETGVTQSPTHLIKTRGQQVTLRCSSQSGHNTVSWYQQALGQGPQFIFQYYREEENGRGNFPPRFSGLQFPNYSSELNVNALELDDSALYLCARSQTQLRSGNTIYFGEGSWLTVV.

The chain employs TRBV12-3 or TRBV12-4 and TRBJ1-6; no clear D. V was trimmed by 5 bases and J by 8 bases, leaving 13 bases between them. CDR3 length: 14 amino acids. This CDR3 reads CASSEGSDHSPLHF. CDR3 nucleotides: TGTGCCAGCAGTGAGGGCAGCGATCATTCACCCCTCCACTTT.

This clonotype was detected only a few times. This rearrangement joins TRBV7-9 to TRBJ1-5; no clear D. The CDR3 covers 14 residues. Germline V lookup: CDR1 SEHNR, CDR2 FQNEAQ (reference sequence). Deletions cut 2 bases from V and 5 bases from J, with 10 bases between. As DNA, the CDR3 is TGTGCCAGCAGCTTACGAGGCGGCGATCAGCCCCAGCATTTT. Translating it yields CASSLRGGDQPQHF.

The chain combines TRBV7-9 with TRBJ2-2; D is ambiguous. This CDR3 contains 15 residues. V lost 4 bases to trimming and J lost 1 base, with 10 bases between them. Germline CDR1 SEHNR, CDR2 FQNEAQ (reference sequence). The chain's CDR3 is CASSSGKRNTGELFF. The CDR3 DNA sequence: TGTGCCAGCAGCTCCGGAAAGCGGAACACCGGGGAGCTGTTTTTT.

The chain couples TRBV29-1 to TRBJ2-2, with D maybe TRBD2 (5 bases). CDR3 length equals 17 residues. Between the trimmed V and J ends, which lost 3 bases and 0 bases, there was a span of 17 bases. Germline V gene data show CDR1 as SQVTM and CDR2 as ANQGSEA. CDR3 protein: CSVDSRGGYANTGELFF. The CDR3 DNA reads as TGCAGCGTTGATTCACGAGGAGGTTACGCGAACACCGGGGAGCTGTTTTTT.

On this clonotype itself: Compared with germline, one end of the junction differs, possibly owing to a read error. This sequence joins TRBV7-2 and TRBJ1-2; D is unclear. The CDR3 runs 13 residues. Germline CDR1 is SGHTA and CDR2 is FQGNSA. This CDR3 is CASSVNPGREGGF. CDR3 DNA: TGTGCCAGCAGTGTGAATCCCGGACGGGAAGGAGGCTTC.

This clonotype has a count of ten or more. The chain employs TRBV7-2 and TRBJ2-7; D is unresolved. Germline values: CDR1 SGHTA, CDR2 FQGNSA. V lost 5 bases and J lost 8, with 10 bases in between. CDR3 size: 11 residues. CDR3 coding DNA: TGTGCCAGCAGCCATCGAAGCCAGCAGTACTTC. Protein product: CASSHRSQQYF.

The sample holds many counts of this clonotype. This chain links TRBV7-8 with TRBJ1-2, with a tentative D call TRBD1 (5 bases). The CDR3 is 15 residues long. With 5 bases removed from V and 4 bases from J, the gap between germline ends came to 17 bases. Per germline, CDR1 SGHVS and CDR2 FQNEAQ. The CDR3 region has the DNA TGTGCCAGCAGCGTCACAGGCCCTCTCGCCTATGGCTACACCTTC. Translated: CASSVTGPLAYGYTF. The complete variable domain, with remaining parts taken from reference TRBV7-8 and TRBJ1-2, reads GAGVSQSPRYKVAKRGQDVALRCDPISGHVSLFWYQQALGQGPEFLTYFQNEAQLDKSGLPSDRFFAERPEGSVSTLKIQRTQQEDSAVYLCASSVTGPLAYGYTFGSGTRLTVV.

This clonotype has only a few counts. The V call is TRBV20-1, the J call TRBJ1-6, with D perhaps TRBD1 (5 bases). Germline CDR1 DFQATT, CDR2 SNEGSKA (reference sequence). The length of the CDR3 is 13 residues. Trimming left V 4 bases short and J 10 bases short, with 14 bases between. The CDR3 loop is CSANQGPLSPLHF. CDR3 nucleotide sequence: TGCAGTGCTAACCAGGGACCATTATCACCCCTCCACTTT.

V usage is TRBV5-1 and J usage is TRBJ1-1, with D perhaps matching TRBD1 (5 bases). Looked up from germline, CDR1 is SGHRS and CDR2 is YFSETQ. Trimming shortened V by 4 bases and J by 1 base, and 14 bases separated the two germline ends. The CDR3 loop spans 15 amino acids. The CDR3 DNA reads TGCGCCAGCAGCCAAGAAACAGGACAGAACACTGAAGCTTTCTTT. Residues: CASSQETGQNTEAFF.

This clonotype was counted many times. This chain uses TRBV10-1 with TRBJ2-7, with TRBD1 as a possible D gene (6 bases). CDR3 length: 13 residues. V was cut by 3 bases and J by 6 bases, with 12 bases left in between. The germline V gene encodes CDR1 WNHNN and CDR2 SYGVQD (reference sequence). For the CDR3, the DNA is TGCGCCAGCAGTGATCTAAGAGGGGGCGAGCAGTACTTC. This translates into CASSDLRGGEQYF.

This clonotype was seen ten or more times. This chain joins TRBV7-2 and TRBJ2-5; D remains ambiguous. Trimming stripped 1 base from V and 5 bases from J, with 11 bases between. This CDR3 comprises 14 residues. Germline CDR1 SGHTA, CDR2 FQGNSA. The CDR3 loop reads CASSLDSLTETQYF. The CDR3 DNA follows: TGTGCCAGCAGCTTAGACAGCTTAACGGAGACCCAGTACTTC.

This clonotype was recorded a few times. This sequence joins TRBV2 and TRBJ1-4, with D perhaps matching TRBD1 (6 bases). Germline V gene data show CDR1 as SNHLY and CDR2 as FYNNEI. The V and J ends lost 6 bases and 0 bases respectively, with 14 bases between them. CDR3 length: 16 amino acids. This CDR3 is CASSRIRQATNEKLFF. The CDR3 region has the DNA TGTGCCAGCAGCCGCATTCGACAGGCAACTAATGAAAAACTGTTTTTT.

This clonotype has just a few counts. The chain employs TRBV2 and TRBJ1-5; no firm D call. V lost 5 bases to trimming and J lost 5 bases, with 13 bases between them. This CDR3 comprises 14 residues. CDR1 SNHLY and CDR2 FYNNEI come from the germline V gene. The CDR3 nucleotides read TGTGCCAGCAGTTTGTACTCAGTGGATCAGCCCCAGCATTTT. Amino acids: CASSLYSVDQPQHF.

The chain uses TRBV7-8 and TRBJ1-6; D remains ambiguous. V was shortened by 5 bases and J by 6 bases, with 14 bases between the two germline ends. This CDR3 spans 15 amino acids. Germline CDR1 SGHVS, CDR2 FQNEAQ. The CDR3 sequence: CASSQPGIVNSPLHF. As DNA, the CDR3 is TGTGCCAGCAGCCAGCCCGGGATCGTTAATTCACCCCTCCACTTT.

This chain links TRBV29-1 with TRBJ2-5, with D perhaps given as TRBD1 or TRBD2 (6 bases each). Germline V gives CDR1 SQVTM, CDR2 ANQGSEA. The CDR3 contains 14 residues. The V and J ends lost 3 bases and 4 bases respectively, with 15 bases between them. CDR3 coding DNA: TGCAGCGTTGAGGGGGGCAGGGGAGGAGAGACCCAGTACTTC. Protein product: CSVEGGRGGETQYF.

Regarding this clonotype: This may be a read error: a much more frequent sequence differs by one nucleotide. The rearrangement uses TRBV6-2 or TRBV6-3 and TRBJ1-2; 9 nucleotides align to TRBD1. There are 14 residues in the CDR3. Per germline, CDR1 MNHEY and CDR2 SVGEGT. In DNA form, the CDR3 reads TGTGCCAGCAATTACTTAGGACAGGGGTATGGCTACACCTTC. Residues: CASNYLGQGYGYTF.

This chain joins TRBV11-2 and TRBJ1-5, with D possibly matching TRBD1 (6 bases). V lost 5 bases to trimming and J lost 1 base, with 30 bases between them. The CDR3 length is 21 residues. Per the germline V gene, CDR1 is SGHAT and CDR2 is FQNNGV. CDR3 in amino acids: CASSPKRNRESKSYSNQPQHF. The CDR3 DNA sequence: TGTGCCAGCAGCCCTAAACGAAACAGGGAAAGTAAGTCATACAGCAATCAGCCCCAGCATTTT.

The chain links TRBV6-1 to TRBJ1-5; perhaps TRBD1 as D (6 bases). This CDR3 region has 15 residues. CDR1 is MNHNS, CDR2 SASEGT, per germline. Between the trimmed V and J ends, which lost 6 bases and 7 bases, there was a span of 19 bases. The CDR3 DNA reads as TGTGCCAGCAGCCAAGATAGCACAGGGAGCCAGCCCCAGCATTTT. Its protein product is CASSQDSTGSQPQHF.

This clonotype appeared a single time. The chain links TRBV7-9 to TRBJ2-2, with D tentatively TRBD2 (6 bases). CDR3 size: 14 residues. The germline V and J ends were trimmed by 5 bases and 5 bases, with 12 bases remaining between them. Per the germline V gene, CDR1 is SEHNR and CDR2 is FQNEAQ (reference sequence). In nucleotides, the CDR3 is TGTGCCAGCAGCCAGGGAGGCCAGACCGGGGAGCTGTTTTTT. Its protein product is CASSQGGQTGELFF.

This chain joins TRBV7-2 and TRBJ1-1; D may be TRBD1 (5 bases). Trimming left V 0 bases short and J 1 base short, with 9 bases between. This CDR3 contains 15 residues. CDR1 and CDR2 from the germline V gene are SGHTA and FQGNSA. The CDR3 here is CASSLAEQGNTEAFF. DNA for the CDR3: TGTGCCAGCAGCTTAGCCGAGCAGGGGAACACTGAAGCTTTCTTT.